This T cell receptor (beta chain) was found in a study of shared clonotypes between healthy human individuals. Study-wide results and limits: In contrast to clonotypes shared by all four donors, non-shared clonotypes had lower generation probabilities.

Worth noting for this clone: Its antigen is not identified.

Trimming at V came to 6 bases and at J to 13 bases, leaving 4 bases not matched to a gene. The CDR3 sequence is 12 residues long. In germline, CDR1 is MDHEN, CDR2 SYDVKM. Libraries were prepared by immunoSEQ multiplex PCR; TCRdb keeps only in-frame clonotypes and omits some of them. The sample lists about 1 million clones, more than 65% occurring once. The specimen sequenced was memory CD4+ T cells sorted from blood. Described subset: CD45RA-negative fraction. V and J are TRBV28 and TRBJ1-6; 9 nucleotides agree with TRBD1. The sequence came from a man younger than 35 in good health. DNA for the CDR3: TGTGCCAGCAGGGGACAGGGCGGGCCCCTCCACTTT. The encoded protein is CASRGQGGPLHF.